This TCR beta chain was profiled in a study of beta chain features in type 1 diabetes. The CDR3 has 13 amino acids. Germline-derived CDR1 and CDR2 are SGHDT and YYEEEE. The V and J ends lost 3 bases and 15 bases respectively, with 19 bases between them. This clone was observed a few times. Every isolated RNA sample was fully reverse transcribed, so sequencing captured expressed TCRB transcripts. Assay used: immunoSEQ multiplex PCR; TCRdb lists only in-frame clones, some missing. The table lists around 400,000 clones, around an eighth of them singletons. Material: naive CD4+ T cells from blood. The sequence came from a man younger than 30 in good health. This chain connects TRBV5-6 to TRBJ2-1, with D maybe TRBD1 (6 bases). Here the CDR3 reads CASSSRTAFKPFF. In nucleotides, the CDR3 is TGTGCCAGCAGCTCCCGGACAGCCTTTAAGCCGTTCTTC.